This T cell receptor (beta chain) was sequenced during a study of T cell responses to AZD1222 COVID-19 vaccine. General observations from the study: Clonal diversity was possibly underestimated, and the donors were mostly white British, with more females. Seropositive status at baseline applied to only 6 or 7 AZD1222 recipients. No repertoire was sampled before or during the peak T cell response, only after it.

Per the germline V gene, CDR1 is LGHDT and CDR2 is YNNKEL (reference sequence). V was shortened by 1 base and J by 7 bases, with 16 bases between the two germline ends. This CDR3 region has 15 residues. The method was immunoSEQ multiplex PCR; TCRdb's version includes in-frame clones alone and lacks a portion of them. The sample holds over 150,000 clones; about 93% are singletons and the top ten take around 0.93%. Notes on this clone: Its antigen is not identified.

The receptor was derived from an adult who received the MenACWY meningococcal vaccine as a control. The chain combines TRBV3-1 (or the pseudogene TRBV3-2) with TRBJ1-2; D possibly corresponds to TRBD1 (6 bases). This material consisted of peripheral blood, taken 28 days after the second dose of the MenACWY control vaccine. DNA of the CDR3: TGTGCCAGCAGCCAAGTCAGGCTACAGGGAGGTGGCTACACCTTC. Protein: CASSQVRLQGGGYTF.